This entry features one TCR beta chain sequence. As yet, its antigen is unknown. CDR1 and CDR2 (germline): SGHVS, FQNEAQ. After removal of 5 bases from V and 0 bases from J, the junction contained 6 bases not matched to a gene. The CDR3 is 17 residues long. Library preparation for TCR beta used quantitative 5'-RACE with molecular barcodes. TCRdb re-analysed the 5' RACE reads in MiXCR, keeping a single row per CDR3 protein. The profile shows 150,000 or so distinct CDR3 sequences, around a third of them singletons. This specimen comes from a study of CD8 T cells in ankylosing spondylitis. Findings and limits, study-wide: Within matched ankylosing spondylitis synovial fluid, disease-linked clones were reportedly significantly enriched. Disease-linked clones bore a CD8+ phenotype, appearing relatively rarely in peripheral blood.

This chain uses TRBV7-8 with TRBJ1-6; 8 bases are a match to TRBD1. The source material was synovial fluid, either unsorted or a sorted T cell fraction (not recorded which). The TCR comes from a male donor with ankylosing spondylitis. Written as DNA, the CDR3 is TGTGCCAGCAGCCCACGGACAGGGAGCTCCTATAATTCACCCCTCCACTTT. This codes for CASSPRTGSSYNSPLHF.